A single sample is the source of the 11 T cell receptor beta chains below, sequenced in a study of T-cell reconstitution after alpha-beta-depleted transplantation in children. Unique molecular identifiers were incorporated into the prepared TCRbeta library. One entry per CDR3 protein results from TCRdb running MiXCR on the PCR reads. The repertoire holds fewer than 750,000 distinct CDR3 sequences, over 25% seen once, with less than 40% in the top ten. The specimen comprised PBMCs, sampled before TCRalphabeta/CD19-depleted stem cell transplant. These receptors were obtained from a boy younger than two with Wiskott-Aldrich syndrome, due to receive a stem cell transplant.

The rearrangement uses TRBV10-1 and TRBJ2-2; no clear D gene. CDR3 size: 15 residues. Germline lookup yields CDR1 WNHNN and CDR2 SYGVQD (reference sequence). Trimming removed 2 bases at V and 5 bases at J, with 12 bases between. DNA for the CDR3: TGCGCCAGCAGTGAGGCCAATGTATTTACCGGGGAGCTGTTTTTT. It yields the protein CASSEANVFTGELFF.

J is TRBJ2-7 and V is TRBV6-5; possibly TRBD1 or TRBD2 for D (5 bases each). The CDR3 runs 15 residues. Germline CDR1 and CDR2: MNHEY and SVGAGI. Trimming pared 0 bases from V and 3 bases from J, leaving 12 bases between. The CDR3 DNA sequence: TGTGCCAGCAGTTACTCAACGGGGCCGAACTACGAGCAGTACTTC. This encodes CASSYSTGPNYEQYF.

V is TRBV5-1 and J is TRBJ2-7; D remains ambiguous. This CDR3 contains 14 residues. CDR1 and CDR2 from the germline V gene are SGHRS and YFSETQ. V shed 0 bases and J shed 2 bases, with 9 bases lying between them. The CDR3 reads CASSLVAEAYEQYF. The CDR3 coding sequence is TGCGCCAGCAGCTTGGTGGCAGAAGCCTACGAGCAGTACTTC.

The chain has TRBV5-1 and TRBJ1-3; 7 bases line up with TRBD1. With 3 bases clipped from V and 2 bases from J, the junction kept 2 bases outside the gene matches. The CDR3 is 14 amino acids. CDR1 and CDR2 (germline): SGHRS, YFSETQ. CDR3: CASSSGQPGNTIYF. CDR3 nucleotide sequence: TGCGCCAGCAGCTCGGGACAGCCTGGAAACACCATATATTTT.

This clonotype came up many times. The chain uses TRBV28 and TRBJ2-6, with a weak D call TRBD2 (6 bases). Germline values: CDR1 MDHEN, CDR2 SYDVKM. V was cut by 2 bases and J by 0 bases, with 14 bases left in between. The length of the CDR3 is 18 residues. CDR3 sequence (DNA): TGTGCCAGCAGTTTACCGGGGACTTGGGGCTCTGGGGCCAACGTCCTGACTTTC. It translates to CASSLPGTWGSGANVLTF.

The chain is built from TRBV20-1 and TRBJ2-1; 14 nucleotides agree with TRBD2. The CDR3 consists of 15 residues. J lost 12 bases, V lost 7 bases, and 14 bases had no gene match. Germline V gene lookup returns CDR1 DFQATT and CDR2 SNEGSKA (reference sequence). Here the CDR3 reads CSGLPPGLAGAGQFF. The CDR3 coding sequence is TGCAGTGGCCTACCACCGGGACTAGCGGGAGCGGGGCAGTTCTTC.

The chain couples TRBV5-1 to TRBJ1-1; D is ambiguous. The CDR3 contains 15 residues. Trimming stripped 5 bases from V and 3 bases from J, with 17 bases between. The germline gives CDR1 SGHRS, CDR2 YFSETQ. The DNA for the CDR3 is TGCGCCAGCAGTCCGGGTCGGGTAGTATACACTGAAGCTTTCTTT. It codes for CASSPGRVVYTEAFF.

J is TRBJ2-7 and V is TRBV7-9; D unclear. Germline-derived CDR1 and CDR2 are SEHNR and FQNEAQ (reference sequence). There are 13 residues in the CDR3. Trimming removed 2 bases at V and 6 bases at J, with 11 bases between. The CDR3, as DNA: TGTGCCAGCAGCTTAAACATGGCCCTCGAGCAGTACTTC. Protein: CASSLNMALEQYF.

V usage is TRBV12-3 or TRBV12-4 and J usage is TRBJ2-1; D is possibly TRBD1 or TRBD2 (5 bases each). This CDR3 is 14 amino acids long. V dropped 6 bases and J dropped 4 bases, with 13 bases sitting between them. The CDR3 is CASRPSGPYNEQFF. In DNA form, the CDR3 reads TGTGCCAGCAGGCCTTCGGGGCCTTACAATGAGCAGTTCTTC.

V gene TRBV19 combines with J gene TRBJ2-7; D unclear. V shed 4 bases and J shed 0 bases, with 10 bases lying between them. Germline lookup yields CDR1 LNHDA and CDR2 SQIVND (reference sequence). This CDR3 has 14 residues. CDR3 nucleotide sequence: TGTGCCAGTAGTACCTTACAGCTCTCCTACGAGCAGTACTTC. It codes for CASSTLQLSYEQYF.

The chain couples TRBV10-3 to TRBJ2-3; D is unclear. Trimming removed 4 bases from V and 1 base from J, with 3 bases in between. CDR1 ENHRY and CDR2 SYGVKD come from the germline V gene. The CDR3 runs 12 residues. Here the CDR3 reads CAISARTDTQYF. The CDR3 region has the DNA TGTGCCATCAGTGCCCGCACAGATACGCAGTATTTT.